A single T cell receptor (beta chain) is shown here with its context. This entry belongs to a study of blood T cell repertoires in COVID-19. On the study more broadly: Whether acute or convalescent, the COVID-19 samples came from the United States, Italy and Spain.

In the original workflow: Estimation of nucleated cell counts relied on the amplification of reference gene primers. Assay used: immunoSEQ multiplex PCR; TCRdb lists only in-frame clones, some missing. The DNA gave D and trimming, while V, J and clone size come from that table. This sample has 55,000 to 85,000 clones, with approximately 85% found just once. V lost 1 base and J lost 3; bases outside the gene matches: 4. Germline loops: CDR1 MGHDK, CDR2 SYGVNS. CDR3 length equals 17 residues. The rearrangement uses TRBV25-1 and TRBJ2-5, with 14 bases that match TRBD2. Sequencing input: peripheral blood. This receptor was taken from a human donor in a cohort sampled during active COVID-19. The CDR3 sequence: CASSEFGGLAGEETQYF. The CDR3, as DNA: TGTGCCAGCAGTGAATTCGGGGGACTAGCGGGGGAAGAGACCCAGTACTTC.